These 23 T cell receptor beta chains were all obtained from the same sample, sequenced in a study of CD8 T cells in Susac syndrome. About 0.5 to 1 ug RNA was reverse transcribed with random hexamers. TCRdb used MiXCR to reprocess the immunoSEQ multiplex PCR reads, holding one entry per CDR3 protein. The table has tens of thousands of distinct CDR3 sequences, approximately 96% seen once. Sequencing used CD8+ T cells from PBMCs. These receptors came from a human donor with Susac syndrome.

V gene TRBV30 combines with J gene TRBJ2-7; D call uncertain. The CDR3 is made up of 13 amino acids. Deletions cut 0 bases from V and 3 bases from J, with 9 bases between. Germline V lookup: CDR1 GTSNPN, CDR2 SVGIG (reference sequence). CDR3 in DNA: TGTGCCTGGAGTGTAAGCCGGCTCTACGAGCAGTACTTC. It specifies CAWSVSRLYEQYF.

The genes are TRBV7-9 and TRBJ2-3; no firm D call. The CDR3 contains 12 residues. Germline V gene lookup returns CDR1 SEHNR and CDR2 FQNEAQ (reference sequence). The ends were cut back, 5 bases at V and 4 bases at J, with 7 bases in the middle. CDR3 bases: TGTGCCAGCAGCGACGGCGCAGATACGCAGTATTTT. It yields the protein CASSDGADTQYF.

The V gene is TRBV29-1, the J gene TRBJ2-5, with D uncertain. CDR3 length: 14 amino acids. V was shortened by 3 bases and J by 2 bases, with 13 bases between the two germline ends. Germline V gene data show CDR1 as SQVTM and CDR2 as ANQGSEA. The CDR3 is CSVDFLSEQETQYF. DNA for the CDR3: TGCAGCGTTGATTTTTTATCTGAGCAAGAGACCCAGTACTTC.

J is TRBJ1-1 and V is TRBV20-1; D is unclear. Germline CDR1 is DFQATT and CDR2 is SNEGSKA (reference sequence). The CDR3 totals 14 residues. With 8 bases removed from V and 0 bases from J, the gap between germline ends came to 16 bases. The CDR3 reads CSSLPATMNTEAFF. The CDR3 bases are TGCAGTTCCCTCCCCGCAACTATGAACACTGAAGCTTTCTTT.

The V call is TRBV30, the J call TRBJ2-1; 9 bases fit TRBD1. CDR1 and CDR2 from the germline V gene are GTSNPN and SVGIG (reference sequence). With 3 bases clipped from V and 9 bases from J, the junction kept 6 bases outside the gene matches. This CDR3 has 13 amino acids. The CDR3 bases are TGTGCCTGGAGCCGGGACAGGGATAGTGAGCAGTTCTTC. Protein product: CAWSRDRDSEQFF. The complete variable domain, with remaining parts taken from reference TRBV30 and TRBJ2-1, reads SQTIHQWPATLVQPVGSPLSLECTVEGTSNPNLYWYRQAAGRGLQLLFYSVGIGQISSEVPQNLSASRPQDRQFILSSKKLLLSDSGFYLCAWSRDRDSEQFFGPGTRLTVL.

The chain links TRBV4-3 to TRBJ2-1, with unresolved D. Trimming removed 0 bases from V and 8 bases from J, with 5 bases in between. Germline CDR1 is LGHNA and CDR2 is YSLEER. The CDR3 contains 12 residues. DNA of the CDR3: TGCGCCAGCAGCCAAGAGCAGGATGAGCAGTTCTTC. Protein sequence: CASSQEQDEQFF.

The chain is built from TRBV20-1 and TRBJ1-2; no definite D call. V was cut by 0 bases and J by 2 bases, with 7 bases left in between. The CDR3 has 13 amino acids. CDR1 is DFQATT, CDR2 SNEGSKA, per germline (reference sequence). The CDR3: CSARDLPNYGYTF. CDR3 nucleotide sequence: TGCAGTGCTAGAGATCTGCCCAACTATGGCTACACCTTC.

This chain connects TRBV12-5 to TRBJ2-3, with 8 bases aligning to TRBD2. From germline, CDR1 is LGHNT and CDR2 FRNRAP. V was pared by 1 base and J by 5 bases, with 2 bases of the junction left unmatched. The CDR3 is 14 residues long. CDR3 amino acids: CASGLAGGRDTQYF. CDR3 DNA sequence: TGTGCTAGTGGTTTGGCGGGGGGGCGAGATACGCAGTATTTT.

This rearrangement joins TRBV5-1 to TRBJ1-1; tentative D call: TRBD1 (5 bases). Germline CDR1 and CDR2: SGHRS and YFSETQ. V gave up 2 bases and J gave up 3 bases, with 14 bases separating them. The CDR3 runs to 15 residues. CDR3 nucleotide sequence: TGCGCCAGCAGCTTTGAGGGGCCGGAGGACACTGAAGCTTTCTTT. This translates into CASSFEGPEDTEAFF.

The rearrangement links TRBV30 to TRBJ1-1; D not resolved. Germline loops: CDR1 GTSNPN, CDR2 SVGIG (reference sequence). The CDR3 sequence is 14 residues long. V dropped 0 bases and J dropped 4 bases, with 12 bases sitting between them. This chain's CDR3 is CAWSVFSARTEAFF. CDR3 nucleotide sequence: TGTGCCTGGAGTGTATTTTCCGCGCGCACTGAAGCTTTCTTT.

This chain uses TRBV29-1 with TRBJ1-2, with D unclear. This CDR3 region has 14 residues. The germline gives CDR1 SQVTM, CDR2 ANQGSEA. The V end lost 4 bases, the J end lost 4 bases, and 16 bases lay between the germline ends. CDR3 nucleotide sequence: TGCAGCGTTGGGGAAGGGATACGTGGCTATGGCTACACCTTC. Residues: CSVGEGIRGYGYTF.

The chain has TRBV5-1 and TRBJ2-1; a possible D gene is TRBD1 (6 bases). CDR3 size: 18 residues. Germline CDR1 and CDR2: SGHRS and YFSETQ. V was shortened by 3 bases and J by 0 bases, with 19 bases between the two germline ends. CDR3 in DNA: TGCGCCAGCAGCTCGCTCCTTCGACAGGACAGCTCCTACAATGAGCAGTTCTTC. Translation: CASSSLLRQDSSYNEQFF.

V usage is TRBV30 and J usage is TRBJ1-5; 7 bases line up with TRBD1. The V segment lost 0 bases and the J segment 9 bases; nucleotides outside the gene matches: 2. From germline, CDR1 is GTSNPN and CDR2 SVGIG (reference sequence). This CDR3 is built from 12 residues. CDR3 protein: CAWSVQGWPQHF. The CDR3, as DNA: TGTGCCTGGAGTGTACAGGGGTGGCCCCAGCATTTT. The variable domain in full, completed from reference TRBV30 and TRBJ1-5, reads SQTIHQWPATLVQPVGSPLSLECTVEGTSNPNLYWYRQAAGRGLQLLFYSVGIGQISSEVPQNLSASRPQDRQFILSSKKLLLSDSGFYLCAWSVQGWPQHFGDGTRLSIL.

The chain uses TRBV6-2 or TRBV6-3 and TRBJ1-1; a weak D match, TRBD1 (5 bases). Germline V gene data show CDR1 as MNHEY and CDR2 as SVGEGT. CDR3 length: 15 amino acids. The V end lost 0 bases, the J end lost 4 bases, and 12 bases lay between the germline ends. CDR3 in DNA: TGTGCCAGCAGTTACTCTGTAGACAGAAGCACTGAAGCTTTCTTT. Its translation: CASSYSVDRSTEAFF.

The chain links TRBV7-3 to TRBJ1-1, with 7 bases that match TRBD1. Germline CDR1 is SGHTA and CDR2 is FQGTGA. CDR3 length: 15 amino acids. Trimming cost V 5 bases and J 0 bases; bases outside gene matches: 6. The CDR3 DNA reads as TGTGCCAGCAGCCCCCAGGGACAGTTGAACACTGAAGCTTTCTTT. It specifies CASSPQGQLNTEAFF.

The chain joins TRBV7-9 to TRBJ2-5, with D perhaps assigned TRBD1 or TRBD2 (5 bases each). The germline CDR1 and CDR2 sequences are SEHNR and FQNEAQ (reference sequence). The V end was cut by 4 bases, the J end by 0 bases, with 9 bases between. CDR3 size: 14 residues. DNA of the CDR3: TGTGCCAGCAGCTCCGGGACCGACCAAGAGACCCAGTACTTC. Translating it yields CASSSGTDQETQYF.

The V call is TRBV20-1, the J call TRBJ2-7; D perhaps matches TRBD1 (6 bases). The CDR3 consists of 15 residues. V lost 7 bases and J 2 bases, leaving 21 bases between the germline ends. Germline CDR1 is DFQATT and CDR2 is SNEGSKA (reference sequence). CDR3 bases: TGCAGTGTATCCCATCAGGGGCGAGGGACCTACGAGCAGTACTTC. The encoded protein is CSVSHQGRGTYEQYF.

This clonotype was counted once. The chain recombines TRBV20-1 with TRBJ2-3, with a weak D call TRBD1 (7 bases). CDR1 is DFQATT, CDR2 SNEGSKA, per germline (reference sequence). The CDR3 has 13 residues. The V end was cut by 3 bases, the J end by 4 bases, with 11 bases between. CDR3 bases: TGCAGTGCTAGCAGGGGGGAGGCAGATACGCAGTATTTT. Translated, it gives CSASRGEADTQYF.

The J gene is TRBJ2-3, the V gene TRBV10-3; no clear D. The CDR3 totals 12 residues. V was cut by 10 bases and J by 1 base, with 9 bases left in between. Germline V CDR1 and CDR2: ENHRY, SYGVKD. The CDR3 DNA reads as TGTGCCACCTCGGCGGGCACAGATACGCAGTATTTT. This gives the protein CATSAGTDTQYF.

This chain uses TRBV4-2 with TRBJ2-5; 7 positions agree with TRBD2. CDR1 and CDR2 (germline): LGHNA, YNFKEQ. The CDR3 extends over 15 amino acids. Trimming took 0 bases from V and 1 from J; bases not matched to a gene: 2. CDR3 sequence reads: CASSQDPGGQETQYF. Here the CDR3 DNA reads TGTGCCAGCAGCCAAGACCCGGGGGGCCAAGAGACCCAGTACTTC.

The V gene is TRBV27, the J gene TRBJ1-2; 9 bases are shared with TRBD1. In germline, CDR1 is MNHEY, CDR2 SMNVEV (reference sequence). The CDR3 loop spans 14 amino acids. Trimming took 5 bases from V and 6 from J; bases not matched to a gene: 7. The DNA for the CDR3 is TGTGCCAGCAGTCCCGGGACAGGGTGGAATGGCTACACCTTC. Protein product: CASSPGTGWNGYTF.

This clonotype is a singleton in its sample. This chain uses TRBV6-5 with TRBJ1-6; 7 bases align to TRBD1. There are 16 residues in the CDR3. From germline, CDR1 is MNHEY and CDR2 SVGAGI. Trimming cost V 3 bases and J 4 bases; bases outside gene matches: 6. The CDR3 loop reads CASSYRQGMYNSPLHF. For the CDR3, the DNA is TGTGCCAGCAGTTATAGACAGGGAATGTATAATTCACCCCTCCACTTT.

The chain couples TRBV19 to TRBJ1-2; D gene unclear. Germline V gene lookup returns CDR1 LNHDA and CDR2 SQIVND (reference sequence). The CDR3 totals 12 residues. V lost 7 bases, J lost 2 bases, and 8 bases lay in between. The CDR3: CASNWANYGYTF. The CDR3 nucleotides read TGTGCCAGTAATTGGGCGAACTATGGCTACACCTTC.